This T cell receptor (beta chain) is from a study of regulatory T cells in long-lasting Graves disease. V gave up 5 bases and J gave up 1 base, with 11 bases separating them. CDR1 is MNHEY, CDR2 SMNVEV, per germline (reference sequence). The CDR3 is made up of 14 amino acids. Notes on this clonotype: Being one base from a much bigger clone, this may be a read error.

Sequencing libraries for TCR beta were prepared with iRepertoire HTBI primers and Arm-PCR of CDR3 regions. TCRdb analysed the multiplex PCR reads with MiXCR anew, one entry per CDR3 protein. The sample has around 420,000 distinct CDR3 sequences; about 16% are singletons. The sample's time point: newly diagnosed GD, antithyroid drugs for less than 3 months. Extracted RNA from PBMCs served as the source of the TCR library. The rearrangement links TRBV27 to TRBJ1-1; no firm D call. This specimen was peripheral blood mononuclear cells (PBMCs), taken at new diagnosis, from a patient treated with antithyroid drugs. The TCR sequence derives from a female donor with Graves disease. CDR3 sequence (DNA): TGTGCCAGCAGTGGTGCCGGAGAGAACACTGAAGCTTTCTTT. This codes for CASSGAGENTEAFF.